This TCR beta chain is drawn from a study of cytomegalovirus exposure and HLA in healthy donors. About this clone itself: One end of the junction varies from germline; a read error may be responsible.

The length of the CDR3 is 12 residues. From germline, CDR1 is SEHNR and CDR2 FQNEAQ (reference sequence). The PCR used 60 Vbeta and 13 Jbeta primers. Clones were read by immunoSEQ multiplex PCR, and TCRdb kept only the in-frame ones, dropping some. The sample lists 50,000 to 55,000 clones; roughly four fifths were seen once. Sequencing input: PBMCs. V gene TRBV7-9 combines with J gene TRBJ2-7, with unresolved D. The TCR comes from a boy younger than 18 in good health and CMV-seropositive. The CDR3 DNA sequence: TGTTCCAGCAGCTTAGTCCCGGGCGAGCAGTACTTC. This encodes CSSSLVPGEQYF.